This paragraph reports one T cell receptor beta chain. These data are taken from a study of monozygotic twins with inflammatory bowel disease. Blood was drawn once per donor, and each sample measured 2 to 2.5 ml. Skipping T cell sorting, the study isolated total RNA directly from whole blood. Input per TCR library consisted of 3500 ng of total RNA. TCRdb reanalyzed the 5' RACE reads and collapses them to one entry per CDR3 protein, without DNA. Reported are over 110,000 distinct CDR3 sequences; the ten largest clones contain 2% to 2.5%. The CDR3 spans 17 residues. The germline V gene encodes CDR1 SGHTA and CDR2 FQGNSA.

The source of this sequence is a human donor with ulcerative colitis or Crohn's disease, or a healthy co-twin of an affected twin (not recorded which). The specimen was blood. V is TRBV7-2 and J is TRBJ2-7. CDR3 region: CASSRQFRGLGSYEQYF. The full variable domain, rest sourced from reference TRBV7-2 and TRBJ2-7, is GAGVSQSPSNKVTEKGKDVELRCDPISGHTALYWYRQSLGQGLEFLIYFQGNSAPDKSGLPSDRFSAERTGGSVSTLTIQRTQQEDSAVYLCASSRQFRGLGSYEQYFGPGTRLTVT.